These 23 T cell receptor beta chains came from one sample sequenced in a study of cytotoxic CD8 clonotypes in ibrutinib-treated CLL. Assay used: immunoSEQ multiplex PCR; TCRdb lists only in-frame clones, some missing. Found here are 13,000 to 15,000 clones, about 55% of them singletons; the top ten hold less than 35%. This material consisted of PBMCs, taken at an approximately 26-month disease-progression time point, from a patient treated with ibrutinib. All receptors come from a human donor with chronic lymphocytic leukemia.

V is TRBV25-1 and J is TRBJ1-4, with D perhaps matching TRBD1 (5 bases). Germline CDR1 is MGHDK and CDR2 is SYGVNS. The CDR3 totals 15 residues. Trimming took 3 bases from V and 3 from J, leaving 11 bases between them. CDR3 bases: TGTGCCAGCAGTGATGGGGACGGAGCTAATGAAAAACTGTTTTTT. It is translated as CASSDGDGANEKLFF.

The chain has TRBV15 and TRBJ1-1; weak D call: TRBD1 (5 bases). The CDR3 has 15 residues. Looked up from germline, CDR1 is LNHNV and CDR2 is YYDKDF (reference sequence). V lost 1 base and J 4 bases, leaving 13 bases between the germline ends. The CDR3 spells CATSRGGRWGTEAFF. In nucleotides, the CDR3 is TGTGCCACCAGCAGAGGGGGACGGTGGGGCACTGAAGCTTTCTTT.

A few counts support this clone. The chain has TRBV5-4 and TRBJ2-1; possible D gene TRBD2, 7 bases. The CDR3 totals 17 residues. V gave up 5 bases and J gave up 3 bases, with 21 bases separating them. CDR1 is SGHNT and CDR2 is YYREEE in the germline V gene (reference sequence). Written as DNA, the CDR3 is TGTGCCAGCAGAGGAGGGACACTAGCGTCGGACTACAATGAGCAGTTCTTC. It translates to CASRGGTLASDYNEQFF.

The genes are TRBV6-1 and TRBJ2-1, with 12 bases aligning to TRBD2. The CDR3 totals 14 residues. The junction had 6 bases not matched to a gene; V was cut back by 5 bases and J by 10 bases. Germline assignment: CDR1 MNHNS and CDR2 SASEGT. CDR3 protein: CASSQVLAGGEQFF. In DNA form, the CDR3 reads TGTGCCAGCAGTCAGGTACTAGCGGGGGGCGAGCAGTTCTTC.

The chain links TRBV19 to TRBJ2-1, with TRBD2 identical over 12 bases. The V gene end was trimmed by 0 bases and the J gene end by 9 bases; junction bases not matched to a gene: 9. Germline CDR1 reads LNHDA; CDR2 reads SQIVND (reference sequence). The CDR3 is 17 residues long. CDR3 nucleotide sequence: TGTGCCAGTAGTATAGAGCCACCTAGCGGGGGGGCGGTTGAGCAGTTCTTC. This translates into CASSIEPPSGGAVEQFF.

Written as DNA, the CDR3 is TGTGCCAGCAGCCGCCCTGAAGCTTTCTTT. Amino acid sequence: CASSRPEAFF. The chain links TRBV7-9 to TRBJ1-1, with D hard to call. This CDR3 has 10 residues. Germline lookup yields CDR1 SEHNR and CDR2 FQNEAQ (reference sequence). The V gene lost 5 bases and the J gene lost 6 bases, with 4 bases spanning the gap.

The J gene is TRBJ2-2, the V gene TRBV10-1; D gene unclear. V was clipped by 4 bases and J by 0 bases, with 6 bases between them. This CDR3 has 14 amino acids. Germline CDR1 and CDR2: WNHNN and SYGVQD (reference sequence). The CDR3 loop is CASSAGTNTGELFF. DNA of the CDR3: TGCGCCAGCAGTGCCGGAACGAACACCGGGGAGCTGTTTTTT.

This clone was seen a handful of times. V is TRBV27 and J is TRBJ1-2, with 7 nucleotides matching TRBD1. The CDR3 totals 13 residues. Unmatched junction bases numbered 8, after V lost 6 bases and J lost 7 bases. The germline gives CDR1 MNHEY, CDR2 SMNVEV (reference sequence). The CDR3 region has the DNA TGTGCCAGCAGCAGACAGGGTGTTGGTGGCTACACCTTC. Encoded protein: CASSRQGVGGYTF.

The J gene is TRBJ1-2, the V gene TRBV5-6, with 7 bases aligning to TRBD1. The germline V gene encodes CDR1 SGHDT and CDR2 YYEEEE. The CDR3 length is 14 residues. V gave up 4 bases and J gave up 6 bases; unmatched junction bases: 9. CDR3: CASSVGDREHGYTF. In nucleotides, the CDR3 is TGTGCCAGCAGCGTGGGAGACAGGGAGCATGGCTACACCTTC.

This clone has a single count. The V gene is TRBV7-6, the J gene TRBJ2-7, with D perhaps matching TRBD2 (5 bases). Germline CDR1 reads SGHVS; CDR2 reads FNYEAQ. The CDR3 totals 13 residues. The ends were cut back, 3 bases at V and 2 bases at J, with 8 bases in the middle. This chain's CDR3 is CASSFGETYEQYF. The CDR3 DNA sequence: TGTGCCAGCAGCTTCGGGGAGACCTACGAGCAGTACTTC.

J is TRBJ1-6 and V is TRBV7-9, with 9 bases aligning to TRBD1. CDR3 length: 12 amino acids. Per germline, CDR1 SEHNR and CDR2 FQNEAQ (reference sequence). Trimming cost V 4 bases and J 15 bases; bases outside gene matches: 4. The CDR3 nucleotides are TGTGCCAGCAGCTCGGGACAGGGACGCCTCCACTTT. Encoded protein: CASSSGQGRLHF.

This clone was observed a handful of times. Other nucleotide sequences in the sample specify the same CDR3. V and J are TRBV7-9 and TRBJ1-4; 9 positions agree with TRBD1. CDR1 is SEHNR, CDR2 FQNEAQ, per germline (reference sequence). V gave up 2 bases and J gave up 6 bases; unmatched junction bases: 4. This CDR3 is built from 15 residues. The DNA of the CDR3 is TGTGCCAGCAGCTTAACGACAGGGGGTGATGAAAAACTGTTTTTT. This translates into CASSLTTGGDEKLFF. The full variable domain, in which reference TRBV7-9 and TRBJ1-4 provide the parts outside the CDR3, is DTGVSQNPRHKITKRGQNVTFRCDPISEHNRLYWYRQTLGQGPEFLTYFQNEAQLEKSRLLSDRFSAERPKGSFSTLEIQRTEQGDSAMYLCASSLTTGGDEKLFFGSGTQLSVL.

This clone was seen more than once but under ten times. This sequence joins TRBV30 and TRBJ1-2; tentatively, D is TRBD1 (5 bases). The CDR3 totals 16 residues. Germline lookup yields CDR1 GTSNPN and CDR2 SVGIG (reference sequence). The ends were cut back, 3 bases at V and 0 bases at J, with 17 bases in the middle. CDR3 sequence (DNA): TGTGCCTGGAGCAAAGGGGCGGGCCGAGCTAACTATGGCTACACCTTC. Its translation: CAWSKGAGRANYGYTF. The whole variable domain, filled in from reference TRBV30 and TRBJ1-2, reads SQTIHQWPATLVQPVGSPLSLECTVEGTSNPNLYWYRQAAGRGLQLLFYSVGIGQISSEVPQNLSASRPQDRQFILSSKKLLLSDSGFYLCAWSKGAGRANYGYTFGSGTRLTVV.

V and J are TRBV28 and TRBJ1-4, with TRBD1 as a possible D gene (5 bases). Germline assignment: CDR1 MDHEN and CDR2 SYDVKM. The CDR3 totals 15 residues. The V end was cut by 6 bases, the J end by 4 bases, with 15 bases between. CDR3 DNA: TGTGCCAGCAGGACAGTGGTTGGGCTTAATGAAAAACTGTTTTTT. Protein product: CASRTVVGLNEKLFF.

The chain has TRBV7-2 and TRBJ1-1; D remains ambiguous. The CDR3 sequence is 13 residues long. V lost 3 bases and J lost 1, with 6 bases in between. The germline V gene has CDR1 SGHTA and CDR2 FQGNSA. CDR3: CASSFSGNTEAFF. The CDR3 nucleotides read TGTGCCAGCAGCTTTTCAGGGAACACTGAAGCTTTCTTT. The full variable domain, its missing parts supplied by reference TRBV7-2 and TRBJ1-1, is GAGVSQSPSNKVTEKGKDVELRCDPISGHTALYWYRQSLGQGLEFLIYFQGNSAPDKSGLPSDRFSAERTGGSVSTLTIQRTQQEDSAVYLCASSFSGNTEAFFGQGTRLTVV.

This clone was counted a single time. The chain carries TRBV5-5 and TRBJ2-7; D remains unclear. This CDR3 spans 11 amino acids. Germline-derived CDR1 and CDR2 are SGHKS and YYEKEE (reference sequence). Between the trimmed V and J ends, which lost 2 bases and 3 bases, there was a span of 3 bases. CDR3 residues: CASSFRYEQYF. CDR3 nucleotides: TGTGCCAGCAGCTTCCGCTACGAGCAGTACTTC. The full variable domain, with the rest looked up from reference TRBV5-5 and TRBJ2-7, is DAGVTQSPTHLIKTRGQQVTLRCSPISGHKSVSWYQQVLGQGPQFIFQYYEKEERGRGNFPDRFSARQFPNYSSELNVNALLLGDSALYLCASSFRYEQYFGPGTRLTVT.

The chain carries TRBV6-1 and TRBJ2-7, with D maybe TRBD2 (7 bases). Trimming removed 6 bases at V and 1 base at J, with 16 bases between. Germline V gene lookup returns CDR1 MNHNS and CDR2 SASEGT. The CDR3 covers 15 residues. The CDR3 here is CASSPGRGGSYEQYF. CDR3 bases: TGTGCCAGCAGCCCAGGGAGGGGGGGATCCTACGAGCAGTACTTC.

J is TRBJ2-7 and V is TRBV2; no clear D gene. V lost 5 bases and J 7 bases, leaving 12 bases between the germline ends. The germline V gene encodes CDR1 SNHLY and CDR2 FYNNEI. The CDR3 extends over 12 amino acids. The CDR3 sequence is CASSSDLMEQYF. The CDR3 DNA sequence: TGTGCCAGCAGTTCAGACCTTATGGAGCAGTACTTC.

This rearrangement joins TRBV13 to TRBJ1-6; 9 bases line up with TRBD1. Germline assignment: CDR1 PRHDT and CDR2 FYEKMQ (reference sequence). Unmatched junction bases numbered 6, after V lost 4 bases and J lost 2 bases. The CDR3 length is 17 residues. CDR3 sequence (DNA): TGTGCCAGCAGCTCCGGGACAGGGCACCCCTATAATTCACCCCTCCACTTT. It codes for CASSSGTGHPYNSPLHF.

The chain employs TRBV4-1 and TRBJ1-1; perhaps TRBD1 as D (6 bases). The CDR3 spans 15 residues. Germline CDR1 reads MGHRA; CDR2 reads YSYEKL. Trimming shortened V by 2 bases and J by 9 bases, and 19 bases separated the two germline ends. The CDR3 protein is CASSQTQDSRGKAFF. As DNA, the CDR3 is TGCGCCAGCAGCCAAACCCAGGACAGCCGCGGGAAAGCTTTCTTT.

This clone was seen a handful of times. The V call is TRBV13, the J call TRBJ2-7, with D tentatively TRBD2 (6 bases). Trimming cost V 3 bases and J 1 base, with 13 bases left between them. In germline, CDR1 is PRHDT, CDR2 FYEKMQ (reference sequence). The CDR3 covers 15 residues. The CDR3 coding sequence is TGTGCCAGCAGCTTGGCTGGACGGGGGTCCTACGAGCAGTACTTC. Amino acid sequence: CASSLAGRGSYEQYF.

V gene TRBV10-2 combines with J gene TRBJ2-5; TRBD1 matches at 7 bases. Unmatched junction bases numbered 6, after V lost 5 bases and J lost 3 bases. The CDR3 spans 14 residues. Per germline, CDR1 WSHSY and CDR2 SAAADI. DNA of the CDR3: TGCGCCAGCAGTAGTGGACAGGCGAAAGAGACCCAGTACTTC. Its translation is CASSSGQAKETQYF.

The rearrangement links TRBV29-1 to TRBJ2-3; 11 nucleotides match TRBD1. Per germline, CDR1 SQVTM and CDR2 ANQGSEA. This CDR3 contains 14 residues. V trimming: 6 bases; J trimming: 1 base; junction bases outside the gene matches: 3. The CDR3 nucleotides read TGCAGCGTGGGGACAGGGGGGGGCACAGATACGCAGTATTTT. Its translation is CSVGTGGGTDTQYF.